This T cell receptor beta chain is from a study of T cell responses to AZD1222 COVID-19 vaccine. Whole-study findings and limits: Elevations in Spike-specific TCR breadth and depth followed administration of two AZD1222 doses.

Note on this clone: Its specificity is unknown.

Trimming pared 2 bases from V and 3 bases from J, leaving 15 bases between. Germline CDR1 MGHRA, CDR2 YSYEKL. There are 16 residues in the CDR3. Assay used: immunoSEQ multiplex PCR; TCRdb lists only in-frame clones, some missing. The sample has just over 70,000 clones; about 85% are singletons. Sequenced here: peripheral blood, sampled on day 0 of AZD1222 vaccination. This receptor was identified in an adult in good health. V and J are TRBV4-1 and TRBJ2-3; weak D call: TRBD1 (6 bases). The CDR3 spells CASSQNLRTATDTQYF. Written as DNA, the CDR3 is TGCGCCAGCAGCCAAAACCTACGGACAGCAACAGATACGCAGTATTTT.